The present T cell receptor beta chain was sequenced within a study of PD-1 blockade in classical Hodgkin lymphoma. The study, taken as a whole, reports: Healthy donors reportedly exceeded newly diagnosed patients in baseline TCR diversity. Complete responders' baseline diversity resembled that of newly diagnosed patients.

The V gene lost 1 base and the J gene lost 2 bases, with 11 bases spanning the gap. This CDR3 comprises 15 residues. The germline CDR1 and CDR2 sequences are SGHTA and FQGTGA. Profiling relied on immunoSEQ multiplex PCR, and the TCRdb table lists in-frame clones only, not all of them. Among about 92,000 clones listed, 75% to 85% were seen once. The time point is: cycle 4 day 1 (C4D1), after 5 to 7 weeks of nivolumab. With no exception, relapse followed autologous stem cell transplantation in all patients, and brentuximab vedotin exposure varied. With regard to this clone: Its specificity is unknown.

The material sequenced was peripheral blood mononuclear cells (PBMCs), taken before the fourth cycle of nivolumab. This chain uses TRBV7-3 with TRBJ1-1, with D uncertain. This sequence originates from a human donor with classical Hodgkin lymphoma. For the CDR3, the DNA is TGTGCCAGCAGCTTAATGCCCGGCGGAAACACTGAAGCTTTCTTT. Its translation is CASSLMPGGNTEAFF.